These 28 T cell receptor beta chains were sequenced from one sample in a study of T cells after yellow fever vaccination. Each CDR3 protein is one row after TCRdb ran MiXCR on the 5' RACE reads. This sample carries approximately 300,000 distinct CDR3 sequences, around 7% of them seen once, and the ten largest clones take 15% to 20%. The starting material was PBMCs, obtained approximately 47 days after the first yellow fever vaccination. These receptor sequences come from a man between 18 and 35 years old who received the YFV17D yellow fever vaccine.

The chain links TRBV5-1 to TRBJ2-1; D may be TRBD2 (5 bases). CDR1 and CDR2 (germline): SGHRS, YFSETQ. The CDR3 is 14 residues long. The germline V and J ends were trimmed by 0 bases and 5 bases, with 9 bases remaining between them. The CDR3 loop is CASSLGSEDNEQFF. The CDR3 coding sequence is TGCGCCAGCAGCTTGGGGTCGGAGGACAATGAGCAGTTCTTC.

On this clonotype itself: At one end the junction does not follow the germline gene, possibly because of a read error. DNA for the CDR3: TGCTGTGCTAGAAACCCCCGCCGGGAGACCGGGGAGCTGTTTTTT. Translated, it gives CCARNPRRETGELFF. This chain connects TRBV20-1 to TRBJ2-2, with D possibly being TRBD2 (6 bases). The length of the CDR3 is 15 residues. Germline loops: CDR1 DFQATT, CDR2 SNEGSKA (reference sequence).

This sequence joins TRBV28 and TRBJ2-3; D gene ambiguous. The CDR3 spans 14 residues. V was trimmed by 8 bases and J by 4 bases, leaving 16 bases between them. Germline assignment: CDR1 MDHEN and CDR2 SYDVKM. The CDR3 spells CASQSSNTPDTQYF. CDR3 nucleotide sequence: TGTGCCAGCCAATCCTCTAACACGCCAGATACGCAGTATTTT.

The chain has TRBV7-6 and TRBJ2-7; 10 bases match TRBD1. The CDR3 covers 15 residues. In germline, CDR1 is SGHVS, CDR2 FNYEAQ. V gave up 1 base and J gave up 7 bases; unmatched junction bases: 7. The CDR3 loop is CASSLEDRGPGEQYV. The CDR3 DNA reads as TGTGCCAGCAGCTTAGAAGACAGGGGGCCGGGGGAGCAGTACGTC.

This clonotype occurred a few times. This chain joins TRBV6-1 and TRBJ1-2, with unresolved D. CDR1 and CDR2 from the germline V gene are MNHNS and SASEGT. The CDR3 covers 13 residues. V was clipped by 1 base and J by 5 bases, with 8 bases between them. The CDR3 loop reads CASSEGFRYGYTF. The DNA of the CDR3 is TGTGCCAGCAGTGAAGGTTTTAGATATGGCTACACCTTC.

The chain uses TRBV10-3 and TRBJ2-5; 9 bases align to TRBD2. Germline loops: CDR1 ENHRY, CDR2 SYGVKD. After removal of 6 bases from V and 11 bases from J, the junction contained 10 bases not matched to a gene. This CDR3 contains 13 residues. This chain's CDR3 is CAIRTPSGARQYF. The DNA for the CDR3 is TGTGCCATCAGAACGCCTAGCGGGGCCCGACAGTACTTC.

J is TRBJ2-3 and V is TRBV6-5; a weak D match, TRBD2 (7 bases). This CDR3 comprises 14 residues. Trimming shortened V by 8 bases and J by 6 bases, and 18 bases separated the two germline ends. Germline V lookup: CDR1 MNHEY, CDR2 SVGAGI. Here the CDR3 reads CASQLRGAGDTQYF. In DNA, the CDR3 is TGTGCCAGCCAGTTACGGGGGGCGGGGGATACGCAGTATTTT.

The chain is built from TRBV7-8 and TRBJ2-5; D is possibly TRBD1 or TRBD2 (5 bases each). The CDR3 extends over 15 amino acids. Trimming took off 1 base at V and 5 bases at J, with 14 bases between the two ends. Germline V gene data show CDR1 as SGHVS and CDR2 as FQNEAQ. CDR3 in DNA: TGTGCCAGCAGCTTAGTAACAGGCCAGCGGGAGACCCAGTACTTC. This sequence encodes CASSLVTGQRETQYF.

This clonotype turned up a few times. The CDR3 DNA reads as TGTGCCAGTAGCGGAGCGGCAGGAGAAGGCTACACCTTC. Translation: CASSGAAGEGYTF. V and J are TRBV19 and TRBJ1-2, with no clear D. The CDR3 length is 13 residues. Trimming cost V 6 bases and J 8 bases, with 16 bases left between them. Germline CDR1 and CDR2: LNHDA and SQIVND (reference sequence).

The J gene is TRBJ2-1, the V gene TRBV20-1, with 9 bases lining up with TRBD2. V dropped 0 bases and J dropped 3; count of bases not matched to a gene: 6. The germline V gene encodes CDR1 DFQATT and CDR2 SNEGSKA (reference sequence). This CDR3 is 16 amino acids long. Here the CDR3 DNA reads TGCAGTGCTAGAGATCGCGGGGGGGTCAACTACAATGAGCAGTTCTTC. Translation: CSARDRGGVNYNEQFF.

This clonotype was observed a handful of times. The gene calls are TRBV7-9 and TRBJ2-3; 7 nucleotides align to TRBD2. The J segment lost 5 bases and the V segment lost 4 bases, leaving 6 bases of the junction unmatched. CDR1 is SEHNR, CDR2 FQNEAQ, per germline (reference sequence). CDR3 length equals 14 residues. CDR3 coding DNA: TGTGCCAGCAGCTACCCCGGGACTATAGATACGCAGTATTTT. Encoded protein: CASSYPGTIDTQYF.

This clonotype has more than one count but fewer than ten. The rearrangement joins TRBV5-4 to TRBJ2-1, with D tentatively TRBD2 (6 bases). Trimming cost V 1 base and J 8 bases, with 19 bases left between them. Germline V gives CDR1 SGHNT, CDR2 YYREEE (reference sequence). The CDR3 has 16 amino acids. This CDR3 reads CASSLWVGGPGDEQFF. The CDR3 DNA sequence: TGTGCCAGCAGCTTGTGGGTGGGGGGTCCTGGGGATGAGCAGTTCTTC.

The gene calls are TRBV11-3 and TRBJ2-3; D is ambiguous. This CDR3 region has 11 residues. Between the trimmed V and J ends, which lost 4 bases and 7 bases, there was a span of 6 bases. Germline CDR1 SGHNT, CDR2 YENEEA. The CDR3 nucleotides are TGTGCCAGCAGCTCTGGGTATACGCAGTATTTT. It is translated as CASSSGYTQYF.

V and J are TRBV11-2 and TRBJ2-7; D not resolved. The CDR3 totals 20 residues. Germline values: CDR1 SGHAT, CDR2 FQNNGV. The V gene lost 3 bases and the J gene lost 0 bases, with 27 bases spanning the gap. Here the CDR3 reads CASSFSKPRTDGIVSYEQYF. The CDR3 DNA sequence: TGTGCCAGCAGCTTCTCCAAACCCCGGACGGACGGAATAGTCTCCTACGAGCAGTACTTC. The full variable domain, its missing parts supplied by reference TRBV11-2 and TRBJ2-7, is EAGVAQSPRYKIIEKRQSVAFWCNPISGHATLYWYQQILGQGPKLLIQFQNNGVVDDSQLPKDRFSAERLKGVDSTLKIQPAKLEDSAVYLCASSFSKPRTDGIVSYEQYFGPGTRLTVT.

There are a few counts of this clonotype. This sequence joins TRBV7-2 and TRBJ2-2, with D possibly matching TRBD2 (6 bases). V dropped 1 base and J dropped 3 bases, with 9 bases sitting between them. The CDR3 is 15 residues long. Germline V lookup: CDR1 SGHTA, CDR2 FQGNSA. The CDR3 coding sequence is TGTGCCAGCAGCTTAGGTGCGGGGTACACCGGGGAGCTGTTTTTT. This gives the protein CASSLGAGYTGELFF.

This clonotype occurred a few times. This chain uses TRBV12-3 or TRBV12-4 with TRBJ2-7, with D uncertain. The CDR3 has 13 residues. The ends were cut back, 2 bases at V and 5 bases at J, with 10 bases in the middle. The CDR3 sequence: CASSLSGRHEQYF. The DNA for the CDR3 is TGTGCCAGCAGTTTATCCGGACGGCACGAGCAGTACTTC.

This clonotype was picked up a small number of times. V is TRBV7-3 and J is TRBJ2-4, with D perhaps TRBD1 or TRBD2 (5 bases each). CDR1 and CDR2 (germline): SGHTA, FQGTGA. The CDR3 consists of 15 residues. The germline V and J ends were trimmed by 2 bases and 9 bases, with 17 bases remaining between them. The CDR3 protein is CASSLDGASYPIQYF. The DNA of the CDR3 is TGTGCCAGCAGCTTAGATGGGGCTAGCTATCCCATTCAGTACTTC.

The chain recombines TRBV24-1 with TRBJ2-1, with 10 nucleotides matching TRBD1. J was trimmed by 2 bases and V by 6 bases; bases with no gene match: 6. The CDR3 extends over 16 amino acids. Germline loops: CDR1 KGHDR, CDR2 SFDVKD. CDR3 loop: CATSQSGQGTYNEQFF. In nucleotides, the CDR3 is TGTGCCACCAGTCAGTCGGGACAGGGGACCTACAATGAGCAGTTCTTC.

Remarks on this clonotype: A read error may produce the germline difference seen at one junction end. The rearrangement uses TRBV7-2 and TRBJ2-7; D may be TRBD1 or TRBD2 (6 bases each). The V gene's germline CDR1 is SGHTA and CDR2 FQGNSA. This CDR3 region has 17 residues. DNA for the CDR3: TGTGCCAGCAGCTTACTCCCGGGGGCCCTAGGCTCCGACGAGCAGTACTTC. It translates to CASSLLPGALGSDEQYF.

This clonotype showed up just a few times. The chain links TRBV7-2 to TRBJ1-1; D gene uncertain. CDR3 size: 13 residues. Looked up from germline, CDR1 is SGHTA and CDR2 is FQGNSA. The V gene lost 9 bases and the J gene lost 6 bases, with 17 bases spanning the gap. The CDR3 region has the DNA TGTGCCAGTCTACAACAGTTGAGAGCTGAAGCTTTCTTT. Its protein product is CASLQQLRAEAFF.

The sample holds many counts of this clonotype. The CDR3 DNA follows: TGTGCCAGTAGCTACGGAACGCTTCGATTCGGGGAGCTGTTTTTT. Translating it yields CASSYGTLRFGELFF. The gene calls are TRBV19 and TRBJ2-2; unclear D gene. V gave up 6 bases and J gave up 7 bases, with 18 bases separating them. CDR3 size: 15 residues. The germline gives CDR1 LNHDA, CDR2 SQIVND (reference sequence).

There are many counts of this clonotype. V usage is TRBV29-1 and J usage is TRBJ2-1; D tentatively reads TRBD1 or TRBD2 (6 bases each). Germline V gene lookup returns CDR1 SQVTM and CDR2 ANQGSEA. The CDR3 spans 14 residues. The V and J ends lost 2 bases and 8 bases respectively, with 16 bases between them. CDR3 loop: CSVEYVMGGDEQFF. The CDR3 DNA follows: TGCAGCGTTGAATATGTTATGGGGGGCGATGAGCAGTTCTTC.

This clonotype was found a few times. CDR3 in DNA: TGTGCCAGCAGCATTGGGACAAGCGGTGGGGCCGGGGAGCTGTTTTTT. This translates into CASSIGTSGGAGELFF. V gene TRBV7-3 combines with J gene TRBJ2-2; D perhaps matches TRBD1 (6 bases). Trimming removed 5 bases at V and 6 bases at J, with 19 bases between. The CDR3 is 16 amino acids. Germline loops: CDR1 SGHTA, CDR2 FQGTGA.

This chain uses TRBV6-4 with TRBJ2-7; possible D gene TRBD2, 5 bases. Germline V gene data show CDR1 as MRHNA and CDR2 as SNTAGT. V lost 5 bases and J lost 6, with 14 bases in between. The CDR3 runs to 13 residues. CDR3 sequence: CASSRTRPGEQYV. As DNA, the CDR3 is TGTGCCAGCAGTAGGACTCGTCCTGGCGAGCAGTACGTC.

This clonotype turned up a few times. The rearrangement joins TRBV12-3 or TRBV12-4 to TRBJ2-1, with a possible D match to TRBD1 (6 bases). This CDR3 comprises 14 residues. V was pared by 8 bases and J by 9 bases, with 20 bases between. The CDR3 sequence is CASGDLRSGAEQFF. The CDR3, as DNA: TGTGCCAGCGGGGATCTTCGCTCAGGGGCTGAGCAGTTCTTC.

This clonotype turned up a few times. This chain connects TRBV7-9 to TRBJ1-1, with D possibly being TRBD1 (5 bases). The germline V gene encodes CDR1 SEHNR and CDR2 FQNEAQ (reference sequence). The CDR3 extends over 14 amino acids. The ends were cut back, 5 bases at V and 1 base at J, with 11 bases in the middle. CDR3 loop: CASSPEGSNTEAFF. CDR3 nucleotide sequence: TGTGCCAGCAGCCCCGAGGGGTCGAACACTGAAGCTTTCTTT.

The chain couples TRBV30 to TRBJ1-1, with 7 positions matching TRBD1. CDR3 length: 16 amino acids. Per germline, CDR1 GTSNPN and CDR2 SVGIG (reference sequence). The junction had 16 bases not matched to a gene; V was cut back by 3 bases and J by 6 bases. For the CDR3, the DNA is TGTGCCTGGAGCCACTTCAGGGGGGAGTCTGTGGCTGAAGCTTTCTTT. Protein sequence: CAWSHFRGESVAEAFF.

The chain has TRBV5-1 and TRBJ2-5, with no clear D. Trimming took off 0 bases at V and 0 bases at J, with 9 bases between the two ends. Germline CDR1 and CDR2: SGHRS and YFSETQ. There are 15 residues in the CDR3. The CDR3 loop reads CASSLVGQNQETQYF. The CDR3, as DNA: TGCGCCAGCAGCTTGGTAGGTCAGAACCAAGAGACCCAGTACTTC.